In its sample, the clone carrying this TCR beta chain was seen a few times. Its antigen remains unidentified. The CDR3 is 12 residues long. The V end lost 7 bases, the J end lost 6 bases, and 9 bases lay between the germline ends. The V gene's germline CDR1 is SEHNR and CDR2 FQNEAQ (reference sequence). Using unique molecular identifiers, the investigators prepared the TCRbeta library. TCRdb re-called the PCR reads with MiXCR, one entry per CDR3 protein. The data contain hundreds of thousands of distinct CDR3 sequences, approximately 14% of them singletons. These data are taken from a study of T-cell reconstitution after alpha-beta-depleted transplantation in children. Regarding the study as a whole: Surviving recipient T cells and thymic progenitors produced the high day-60 TCRbeta diversity seen in some patients. At the one-year point after transplant, T-cell counts and TCRbeta diversity were found to come mostly from T cells that had been newly produced. Alpha-beta T cells about two months after transplant reportedly derived from several hundred expanded graft clones.

The starting material was PBMCs, obtained before TCRalphabeta/CD19-depleted stem cell transplant. This TCR came from a girl under 10 years old with congenital amegakaryocytic thrombocytopenia, due to receive a stem cell transplant. The chain couples TRBV7-9 to TRBJ2-2; perhaps TRBD2 as D (5 bases). The DNA for the CDR3 is TGTGCCAGCACGTACGGGGCCGGGGAGCTGTTTTTT. Its protein is CASTYGAGELFF.